A single sample gave rise to the 7 T cell receptor beta chains below, sequenced in a study of shared clonotypes between healthy human individuals. Profiling relied on immunoSEQ multiplex PCR, and the TCRdb table lists in-frame clones only, not all of them. The repertoire holds over a million clones, with around 74% as singletons. Sequencing was done on a sample of memory CD4+ T cells sorted from blood. The subset was: CD45RA-negative fraction. All receptors come from a man younger than 35 in good health.

This chain connects TRBV7-9 to TRBJ2-7; D remains unclear. CDR3 length: 15 residues. The V and J ends lost 5 bases and 2 bases respectively, with 16 bases between them. From germline, CDR1 is SEHNR and CDR2 FQNEAQ (reference sequence). As DNA, the CDR3 is TGTGCCAGCAGCCCCCACCCGCTAGACACCTACGAGCAGTACTTC. This translates into CASSPHPLDTYEQYF.

In the case of this clone: Other DNA sequences in this sample translate to the same CDR3. The chain couples TRBV7-9 to TRBJ1-6; D uncertain. Trimming cost V 1 base and J 0 bases, with 4 bases left between them. Germline lookup yields CDR1 SEHNR and CDR2 FQNEAQ (reference sequence). The CDR3 is made up of 15 amino acids. As DNA, the CDR3 is TGTGCCAGCAGCTTAGGAAGCTCCTATAATTCACCCCTCCACTTT. Amino acid sequence: CASSLGSSYNSPLHF.

This clone was seen a few times. The chain links TRBV30 to TRBJ1-6; D uncertain. CDR3 length: 12 residues. V lost 3 bases, J lost 5 bases, and 5 bases lay in between. Germline CDR1 is GTSNPN and CDR2 is SVGIG (reference sequence). The CDR3 DNA reads as TGTGCCTGGAGGGGGAATAATTCACCCCTCCACTTT. Translating gives CAWRGNNSPLHF.

This sequence joins TRBV28 and TRBJ2-7; no clear D gene. V lost 10 bases and J 7 bases, leaving 11 bases between the germline ends. Germline-derived CDR1 and CDR2 are MDHEN and SYDVKM. This CDR3 comprises 10 residues. CDR3 sequence reads: CATRSEEQYF. CDR3 nucleotide sequence: TGTGCCACCCGGTCTGAAGAGCAGTACTTC.

The chain uses TRBV19 and TRBJ2-2, with D possibly being TRBD1 or TRBD2 (5 bases each). This CDR3 spans 17 amino acids. Germline V lookup: CDR1 LNHDA, CDR2 SQIVND (reference sequence). The V gene lost 1 base and the J gene lost 5 bases, with 17 bases spanning the gap. Here the CDR3 reads CASSIGLGPRRTGELFF. The CDR3 nucleotides read TGTGCCAGTAGTATAGGTCTGGGACCCCGGCGGACCGGGGAGCTGTTTTTT.

V usage is TRBV2 and J usage is TRBJ2-1; 14 nucleotides align to TRBD2. Germline V gene lookup returns CDR1 SNHLY and CDR2 FYNNEI. Trimming took 2 bases from V and 10 from J; bases not matched to a gene: 22. The CDR3 spans 21 residues. The CDR3 loop is CASSEYGGSTPRLAGGPEQFF. DNA of the CDR3: TGTGCCAGCAGTGAATATGGTGGATCGACACCACGACTAGCGGGGGGGCCGGAGCAGTTCTTC.

Details on this clone: Distinct nucleotide sequences in the sample also encode this CDR3. The genes are TRBV18 and TRBJ2-3; D may match TRBD1 or TRBD2 (5 bases each). Per the germline V gene, CDR1 is KGHSH and CDR2 is LQKENI. The CDR3 loop spans 14 amino acids. The V end lost 2 bases, the J end lost 1 base, and 7 bases lay between the germline ends. The CDR3 region is CASSPRGGTDTQYF. CDR3 DNA: TGTGCCAGCTCACCAAGGGGAGGCACAGATACGCAGTATTTT.